Presented here are 25 T cell receptor beta chains from one specimen sequenced in a study of T cell repertoires in cytomegalovirus infection. These receptors have no known antigen. MiXCR, run by TCRdb on the reads, gives a single entry per CDR3 protein. Altogether 450,000 to 550,000 distinct CDR3 sequences are present, approximately 40% being singletons, with the ten largest covering 43%. The sequences come from cultured PBMCs, collected from culture after CMV antigen stimulation. All receptors come from a human donor in good health (CMV status not recorded). Some clones in this sample may be carry-over from other donors' samples.

This chain uses TRBV7-2 with TRBJ1-5, with a weak D call TRBD1 (5 bases). Germline V lookup: CDR1 SGHTA, CDR2 FQGNSA. The CDR3 runs to 16 residues. V was cut by 1 base and J by 1 base, with 11 bases left in between. CDR3 protein: CASSLEARGSNQPQHF. The CDR3 DNA reads as TGTGCCAGCAGCTTAGAGGCCCGGGGGAGCAATCAGCCCCAGCATTTT. The full variable domain, with the rest looked up from reference TRBV7-2 and TRBJ1-5, is GAGVSQSPSNKVTEKGKDVELRCDPISGHTALYWYRQSLGQGLEFLIYFQGNSAPDKSGLPSDRFSAERTGGSVSTLTIQRTQQEDSAVYLCASSLEARGSNQPQHFGDGTRLSIL.

V is TRBV12-3 or TRBV12-4 and J is TRBJ2-3, with D possibly being TRBD1 or TRBD2 (6 bases each). Trimming removed 8 bases at V and 5 bases at J, with 14 bases between. This CDR3 spans 13 amino acids. This CDR3 is CASGGLERDTQYF. The CDR3 region has the DNA TGTGCCAGCGGGGGGCTGGAAAGAGATACGCAGTATTTT.

The rearrangement uses TRBV7-3 and TRBJ2-5; 7 bases are a match to TRBD1. V shed 4 bases, J shed 4 bases, and the junction held 12 bases outside the gene matches. Germline CDR1 and CDR2: SGHTA and FQGTGA. The CDR3 sequence is 16 residues long. CDR3 sequence: CASSSYSTGIGETQYF. The CDR3 coding sequence is TGTGCCAGCAGCTCCTACTCGACAGGGATTGGAGAGACCCAGTACTTC. The full variable domain, with the rest looked up from reference TRBV7-3 and TRBJ2-5, is GAGVSQTPSNKVTEKGKYVELRCDPISGHTALYWYRQSLGQGPEFLIYFQGTGAADDSGLPNDRFFAVRPEGSVSTLKIQRTERGDSAVYLCASSSYSTGIGETQYFGPGTRLLVL.

This sequence joins TRBV19 and TRBJ2-1, with unresolved D. V lost 7 bases to trimming and J lost 8 bases, with 24 bases between them. CDR3 length: 16 amino acids. Germline-derived CDR1 and CDR2 are LNHDA and SQIVND (reference sequence). In DNA, the CDR3 is TGTGCCAGTACCCCTCCAGGTCCGGGTTATATCCATGAGCAGTTCTTC. Protein sequence: CASTPPGPGYIHEQFF.

The chain employs TRBV5-6 and TRBJ2-3; 11 bases fit TRBD2. CDR1 and CDR2 from the germline V gene are SGHDT and YYEEEE. With 2 bases clipped from V and 7 bases from J, the junction kept 9 bases outside the gene matches. This CDR3 is built from 16 residues. The DNA for the CDR3 is TGTGCCAGCAGCTTTGCGTCGGCTAGCGGGGGGAATACGCAGTATTTT. Amino acids: CASSFASASGGNTQYF.

This clonotype was seen more than once but under ten times. This chain links TRBV24-1 with TRBJ2-1, with D perhaps TRBD2 (5 bases). V was shortened by 3 bases and J by 4 bases, with 18 bases between the two germline ends. This CDR3 has 17 residues. Looked up from germline, CDR1 is KGHDR and CDR2 is SFDVKD. In DNA form, the CDR3 reads TGTGCCACCAGTGATGTGACTGGCGGGTCGACTTACAATGAGCAGTTCTTC. Amino acids: CATSDVTGGSTYNEQFF.

The gene calls are TRBV4-3 and TRBJ2-3; 12 bases fit TRBD2. Germline values: CDR1 LGHNA, CDR2 YSLEER. The CDR3 covers 17 residues. J was trimmed by 6 bases and V by 0 bases; bases with no gene match: 7. The CDR3 bases are TGCGCCAGCAGCCAAGAAGCTAGCGGGAGGGGTAGGGATACGCAGTATTTT. This translates into CASSQEASGRGRDTQYF.

This clonotype was seen a handful of times. This rearrangement joins TRBV7-8 to TRBJ1-1, with D possibly being TRBD1 (5 bases). CDR3 length: 14 amino acids. The V gene's germline CDR1 is SGHVS and CDR2 FQNEAQ. Trimming pared 5 bases from V and 4 bases from J, leaving 14 bases between. CDR3 coding DNA: TGTGCCAGCAGCCGAAACGTGGGGGGCACTGAAGCTTTCTTT. Protein sequence: CASSRNVGGTEAFF. Filled out from reference TRBV7-8 and TRBJ1-1, the complete variable domain reads GAGVSQSPRYKVAKRGQDVALRCDPISGHVSLFWYQQALGQGPEFLTYFQNEAQLDKSGLPSDRFFAERPEGSVSTLKIQRTQQEDSAVYLCASSRNVGGTEAFFGQGTRLTVV.

This sequence joins TRBV7-6 and TRBJ2-4, with a possible D match to TRBD2 (5 bases). V was shortened by 3 bases and J by 5 bases, with 17 bases between the two germline ends. CDR1 is SGHVS and CDR2 is FNYEAQ in the germline V gene. This CDR3 spans 16 amino acids. The CDR3 DNA sequence: TGTGCCAGCAGCTTGGTAATCACATGGGGAGAAAACATTCAGTACTTC. This codes for CASSLVITWGENIQYF.

The chain recombines TRBV28 with TRBJ2-1; 12 nucleotides line up with TRBD2. CDR3 size: 20 residues. Germline trimming cut 6 bases from V and 0 bases from J; bases unmatched to any gene: 15. Germline assignment: CDR1 MDHEN and CDR2 SYDVKM. The CDR3 region has the DNA TGTGCCAGCAGGGGGGATTTGGGGACTAGCGGGTCGAGCTCCTACAATGAGCAGTTCTTC. This translates into CASRGDLGTSGSSSYNEQFF.

The table lists this clonotype with a few counts. This chain joins TRBV4-1 and TRBJ2-1; 8 positions agree with TRBD1. Unmatched junction bases numbered 7, after V lost 3 bases and J lost 9 bases. Germline V CDR1 and CDR2: MGHRA, YSYEKL. This CDR3 comprises 14 residues. The CDR3: CASSQGTGGGEQFF. CDR3 coding DNA: TGCGCCAGCAGCCAGGGAACAGGGGGAGGTGAGCAGTTCTTC.

The chain combines TRBV15 with TRBJ2-7, with D unclear. Germline loops: CDR1 LNHNV, CDR2 YYDKDF (reference sequence). V lost 1 base to trimming and J lost 4 bases, with 17 bases between them. The CDR3 extends over 16 amino acids. CDR3 protein: CATSRVMQSPSYEQYF. The CDR3 DNA is TGTGCCACCAGCAGAGTGATGCAAAGCCCCTCGTACGAGCAGTACTTC.

This clonotype was seen only a few times. The V call is TRBV5-1, the J call TRBJ1-1; the match to TRBD1 covers 7 bases. The V gene's germline CDR1 is SGHRS and CDR2 YFSETQ. This CDR3 has 17 residues. V lost 2 bases, J lost 3 bases, and 13 bases stayed unmatched. As DNA, the CDR3 is TGCGCCAGCAGCTTTAGACAGGGTGGGACGTTGGACACTGAAGCTTTCTTT. It yields the protein CASSFRQGGTLDTEAFF.

The chain combines TRBV6-1 with TRBJ1-5, with 7 nucleotides matching TRBD1. There are 15 residues in the CDR3. CDR1 MNHNS and CDR2 SASEGT come from the germline V gene. Unmatched junction bases numbered 7, after V lost 7 bases and J lost 1 base. The CDR3 coding sequence is TGTGCCAGCATTGTTGACAGGGCCAGCAATCAGCCCCAGCATTTT. It codes for CASIVDRASNQPQHF.

The CDR3 loop reads CASSPPGENYGYTF. CDR3 DNA: TGTGCCAGCTCACCACCGGGGGAGAACTATGGCTACACCTTC. This chain links TRBV18 with TRBJ1-2, with D possibly TRBD1 on 5 matching bases. The CDR3 is 14 residues long. Germline V gives CDR1 KGHSH, CDR2 LQKENI. V lost 0 bases to trimming and J lost 2 bases, with 7 bases between them.

The chain links TRBV18 to TRBJ2-5; D perhaps matches TRBD2 (6 bases). The CDR3 is 13 residues long. Germline V CDR1 and CDR2: KGHSH, LQKENI. Trimming removed 5 bases at V and 5 bases at J, with 12 bases between. CDR3 protein: CASSLTSLETQYF. DNA for the CDR3: TGTGCCAGCTCATTGACTAGTTTGGAGACCCAGTACTTC.

The chain is built from TRBV5-1 and TRBJ2-1, with TRBD2 matching 10 bases. This CDR3 region has 15 residues. The germline CDR1 and CDR2 sequences are SGHRS and YFSETQ. Losses at the gene ends were 3 bases for V and 4 bases for J; bases not matched to a gene: 4. CDR3 protein: CASSWTSGKYNEQFF. The CDR3 DNA sequence: TGCGCCAGCAGCTGGACTAGCGGAAAGTACAATGAGCAGTTCTTC.

This clonotype was picked up many times. DNA for the CDR3: TGTGCCAGCAGCTTAGAGAGAACAGATACGCAGTATTTT. It yields the protein CASSLERTDTQYF. The chain carries TRBV7-2 and TRBJ2-3; D gene ambiguous. The CDR3 extends over 13 amino acids. Germline CDR1 and CDR2: SGHTA and FQGNSA. Trimming cost V 1 base and J 3 bases, with 5 bases left between them.

This chain uses TRBV20-1 with TRBJ2-3; 7 nucleotides align to TRBD2. V shed 3 bases, J shed 2 bases, and the junction held 11 bases outside the gene matches. CDR1 is DFQATT and CDR2 is SNEGSKA in the germline V gene (reference sequence). The CDR3 has 16 amino acids. The CDR3 DNA follows: TGCAGTGCTAGCTTCCTAGCGGAGGGGAACACAGATACGCAGTATTTT. Translation gives CSASFLAEGNTDTQYF.

V usage is TRBV7-2 and J usage is TRBJ1-5; possible D gene TRBD1, 6 bases. Germline-derived CDR1 and CDR2 are SGHTA and FQGNSA. Deletions cut 5 bases from V and 0 bases from J, with 11 bases between. This CDR3 contains 15 residues. CDR3 in DNA: TGTGCCAGCAGCGCCCACAGGGATAGCAATCAGCCCCAGCATTTT. Protein product: CASSAHRDSNQPQHF. The complete variable domain, with remaining parts taken from reference TRBV7-2 and TRBJ1-5, reads GAGVSQSPSNKVTEKGKDVELRCDPISGHTALYWYRQSLGQGLEFLIYFQGNSAPDKSGLPSDRFSAERTGGSVSTLTIQRTQQEDSAVYLCASSAHRDSNQPQHFGDGTRLSIL.

This sequence joins TRBV20-1 and TRBJ1-1, with unresolved D. V was clipped by 3 bases and J by 6 bases, with 8 bases between them. The CDR3 has 11 residues. Per germline, CDR1 DFQATT and CDR2 SNEGSKA (reference sequence). The CDR3 spells CSASSRSEAFF. The CDR3, as DNA: TGCAGTGCTAGCTCTCGTTCTGAAGCTTTCTTT.

This clonotype was seen ten or more times. The V and J genes are TRBV6-2 or TRBV6-3 and TRBJ2-7; 9 bases map to TRBD1. Germline V gene lookup returns CDR1 MNHEY and CDR2 SVGEGT. Losses at the gene ends were 4 bases for V and 3 bases for J; bases not matched to a gene: 4. This CDR3 has 14 amino acids. CDR3 nucleotides: TGTGCCAGCAGTTCCCGACAGGGGGTCTACGAGCAGTACTTC. It encodes CASSSRQGVYEQYF.

This rearrangement joins TRBV5-6 to TRBJ2-1; D might be TRBD2 (7 bases). The CDR3 sequence is 16 residues long. V lost 4 bases, J lost 6 bases, and 20 bases lay in between. Germline lookup yields CDR1 SGHDT and CDR2 YYEEEE. The CDR3 sequence is CASSPEGGLRANEQFF. CDR3 nucleotide sequence: TGTGCCAGCAGCCCGGAGGGGGGGCTGAGGGCCAATGAGCAGTTCTTC.

The chain has TRBV4-2 and TRBJ2-7; TRBD1 matches at 9 bases. Germline CDR1 LGHNA, CDR2 YNFKEQ. V shed 0 bases and J 1 base; nucleotides not matched to a gene: 16. There are 20 residues in the CDR3. The CDR3 loop reads CASSQDLPDRGAYHSYEQYF. As DNA, the CDR3 is TGTGCCAGCAGCCAAGACCTACCGGACAGGGGCGCCTACCATTCCTACGAGCAGTACTTC.

The genes are TRBV11-2 and TRBJ1-2; 7 positions match TRBD1. Germline V gene lookup returns CDR1 SGHAT and CDR2 FQNNGV. Unmatched junction bases numbered 6, after V lost 4 bases and J lost 4 bases. This CDR3 comprises 14 residues. CDR3 nucleotides: TGTGCCAGCAGCTCCACGACAGGGATCTATGGCTACACCTTC. Amino acids: CASSSTTGIYGYTF.